The present entry profiles one T cell receptor beta chain with its context. This sample was taken from a study of Ad26.COV2.S vaccination and SARS-CoV-2 variants. Data came from immunoSEQ multiplex PCR; TCRdb stores just in-frame clones and leaves some out. The sample carries around 320,000 clones, around 84% recorded once. The treatment denotes: about 20 received Ad26.COV2.S at low or high dose, single or two shots; a few received placebo; per-sample allocation not given. Samples came from day 63 after the first vaccine or placebo injection. This TCR was recovered from a person aged 18-60 years who received the Ad26.COV2.S COVID-19 vaccine or a placebo. The starting material was peripheral blood, obtained in a trial of Ad26.COV2.S vaccine versus placebo.

The CDR3 spells CASSPVTGSQETQYF. The DNA of the CDR3 is TGTGCCAGCTCACCGGTAACAGGTAGCCAAGAGACCCAGTACTTC. The chain joins TRBV18 to TRBJ2-5; weak D call: TRBD1 (5 bases). The V end lost 3 bases, the J end lost 1 base, and 12 bases lay between the germline ends. This CDR3 region has 15 residues. Germline V gene lookup returns CDR1 KGHSH and CDR2 LQKENI.